This T cell receptor (beta chain) was sequenced in a study of human T cells and chemical hapten exposure. Study overall: There were weekly diphenylcyclopropenone doses to the scalp for patients throughout the roughly 25-week study.

In the case of this clonotype: No antigen is known for it.

Study-level results: Counts of TCRs above 1 in 1000 frequency stayed unchanged with DPC sensitization. Donors were affected by alopecia, so their immune reaction might vary from that of healthy individuals.

The germline gives CDR1 MNHEY, CDR2 SVGEGT. J gave up 2 bases and V 6 bases, and 7 bases lay outside the gene matches. The CDR3 runs 14 residues. TCRdb reprocessed the RACE reads via MiXCR and lists one record per CDR3 protein. The sample shows 180,000 or so distinct CDR3 sequences, around 30% of them seen only once. Time point noted: pre-sensitization, week 0. The treatment denotes: therapeutic diphenylcyclopropenone sensitization with weekly scalp DPC. Sequencing was performed on whole blood, taken in connection with sensitization to the hapten diphenylcyclopropenone (DPC). The J gene is TRBJ2-7, the V gene TRBV6-2 or TRBV6-3, with 7 bases fitting TRBD1. This TCR was recovered from a woman aged 25 to 45 with alopecia areata. Some clones in this sample may be carry-over from other donors' samples. CDR3 amino acids: CASRRLGTAYEQYF. The CDR3 region has the DNA TGTGCCAGCAGACGCCTAGGGACAGCCTACGAGCAGTACTTC.